Reported below is one T cell receptor beta chain. Its antigen is unidentified. Germline lookup yields CDR1 DFQATT and CDR2 SNEGSKA (reference sequence). CDR3 length equals 11 residues. Trimming at V came to 5 bases and at J to 10 bases, leaving 2 bases not matched to a gene. The sample is drawn from a study of T cell responses to AZD1222 COVID-19 vaccine. General study results and limits: Spike was spanned by vaccine-associated CD4 TCRs, with dominance at 160-218 and 743-854. Every sample of the repertoires postdated the peak T cell response.

Only in-frame clones appear in the TCRdb table, and some are missing; sequencing was by immunoSEQ multiplex PCR. The sample lists some 170,000 clones; roughly 94% were seen once. V gene TRBV20-1 combines with J gene TRBJ2-1; 10 nucleotides line up with TRBD2. This clonotype was sampled from an adult who received the AZD1222 COVID-19 vaccine. The material sequenced was peripheral blood, taken 28 days after the second AZD1222 dose. The chain's CDR3 is CSALSGREQFF. The CDR3 DNA is TGCAGTGCTCTTAGCGGGAGGGAGCAGTTCTTC.